These 9 T cell receptor beta chains came from one sample sequenced in a study of blood T cell repertoires in COVID-19. Only in-frame clones appear in the TCRdb table, and some are missing; sequencing was by immunoSEQ multiplex PCR. The data show about 80,000 clones, roughly 79% seen once. Sequencing used peripheral blood. All receptors derive from a human donor in a cohort sampled during active COVID-19.

In DNA form, the CDR3 reads TGTGCCAGCAGCCAGGAGACGGGACTAGCGGGAGGAGGGCAAGAGACCCAGTACTTC. Its translation: CASSQETGLAGGGQETQYF. The chain employs TRBV14 and TRBJ2-5; 15 positions agree with TRBD2. The ends lost 3 bases at V and 2 bases at J; junction bases unmatched: 10. From germline, CDR1 is SGHDN and CDR2 FVKESK. This CDR3 spans 19 amino acids.

The CDR3 is CASSLDGITSGTSTDTQYF. The CDR3 DNA is TGTGCCAGCAGCTTAGATGGGATCACTAGCGGAACTAGCACAGATACGCAGTATTTT. This chain uses TRBV7-2 with TRBJ2-3, with 8 nucleotides matching TRBD2. Germline V gives CDR1 SGHTA, CDR2 FQGNSA. The CDR3 has 19 residues. Germline trimming cut 1 base from V and 0 bases from J; bases unmatched to any gene: 12.

The rearrangement links TRBV11-2 to TRBJ2-2; 7 bases are a match to TRBD1. Germline V gene sequence: CDR1 SGHAT, CDR2 FQNNGV. The ends lost 1 base at V and 3 bases at J; junction bases unmatched: 2. The CDR3 spans 15 residues. The CDR3 DNA sequence: TGTGCCAGCAGCTTAGGGGACAGAGACACCGGGGAGCTGTTTTTT. This sequence encodes CASSLGDRDTGELFF.

The chain employs TRBV11-2 and TRBJ2-7, with D tentatively TRBD2 (5 bases). CDR3 size: 14 residues. Per germline, CDR1 SGHAT and CDR2 FQNNGV. The V end lost 7 bases, the J end lost 2 bases, and 15 bases lay between the germline ends. The CDR3 here is CASTPGILTYEQYV. The CDR3 nucleotides read TGTGCCAGCACCCCGGGGATACTAACCTACGAGCAGTACGTC.

The chain couples TRBV2 to TRBJ1-1, with 8 nucleotides matching TRBD1. The germline CDR1 and CDR2 sequences are SNHLY and FYNNEI. V shed 5 bases, J shed 2 bases, and the junction held 7 bases outside the gene matches. The CDR3 has 15 amino acids. The CDR3 is CASSYRDRGNTEAFF. In DNA form, the CDR3 reads TGTGCCAGCAGTTATAGAGACAGGGGTAACACTGAAGCTTTCTTT.

This clone has only a few counts. The V call is TRBV7-9, the J call TRBJ2-3, with D tentatively TRBD2 (6 bases). Germline V CDR1 and CDR2: SEHNR, FQNEAQ (reference sequence). CDR3 length equals 12 residues. The V end lost 4 bases, the J end lost 8 bases, and 10 bases lay between the germline ends. The DNA for the CDR3 is TGTGCCAGCAGCTCCGGAGCGGGTACGCAGTATTTT. Translation: CASSSGAGTQYF. Combining the CDR3 with reference TRBV7-9 and TRBJ2-3 gives the whole variable domain DTGVSQNPRHKITKRGQNVTFRCDPISEHNRLYWYRQTLGQGPEFLTYFQNEAQLEKSRLLSDRFSAERPKGSFSTLEIQRTEQGDSAMYLCASSSGAGTQYFGPGTRLTVL.

The chain uses TRBV3-1 (or the pseudogene TRBV3-2) and TRBJ1-4, with 7 positions matching TRBD1. V dropped 4 bases and J dropped 12; count of bases not matched to a gene: 2. CDR3 length equals 11 residues. CDR1 and CDR2 from the germline V gene are LGHDT and YNNKEL (reference sequence). The CDR3 DNA sequence: TGTGCCAGCAGCCGACAGGGAGAACTGTTTTTT. Translation gives CASSRQGELFF.

The chain joins TRBV6-2 or TRBV6-3 to TRBJ2-5; D is possibly TRBD1 (7 bases). Trimming left V 0 bases short and J 5 bases short, with 10 bases between. This CDR3 contains 14 residues. Germline lookup yields CDR1 MNHEY and CDR2 SVGEGT. CDR3 region: CASSYSGGGETQYF. The DNA for the CDR3 is TGTGCCAGCAGTTACTCAGGAGGGGGCGAGACCCAGTACTTC.

The rearrangement joins TRBV7-9 to TRBJ2-1; 7 nucleotides align to TRBD2. J was trimmed by 8 bases and V by 1 base; bases with no gene match: 5. CDR3 length: 14 amino acids. Germline V gives CDR1 SEHNR, CDR2 FQNEAQ (reference sequence). The CDR3, as DNA: TGTGCCAGCAGCTTAGTTGGGAGGGGTGATGAGCAGTTCTTC. Translating gives CASSLVGRGDEQFF.